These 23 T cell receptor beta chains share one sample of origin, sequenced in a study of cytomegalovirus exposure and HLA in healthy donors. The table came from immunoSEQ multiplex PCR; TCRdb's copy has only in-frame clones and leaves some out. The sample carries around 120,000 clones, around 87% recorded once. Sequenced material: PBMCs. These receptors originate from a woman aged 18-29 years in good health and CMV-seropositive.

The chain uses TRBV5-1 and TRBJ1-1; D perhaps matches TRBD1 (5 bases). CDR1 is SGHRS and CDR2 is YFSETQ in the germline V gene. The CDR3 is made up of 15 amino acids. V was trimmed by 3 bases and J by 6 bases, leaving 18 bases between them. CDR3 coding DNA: TGCGCCAGCAGCTCGGGGGGGGTCGCGTTTCCTGAAGCTTTCTTT. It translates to CASSSGGVAFPEAFF.

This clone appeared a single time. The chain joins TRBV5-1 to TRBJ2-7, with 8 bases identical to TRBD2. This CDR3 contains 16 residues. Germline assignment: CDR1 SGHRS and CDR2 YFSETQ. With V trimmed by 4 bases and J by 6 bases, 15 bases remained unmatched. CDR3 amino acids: CASSPQAGDLVFEQYF. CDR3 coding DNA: TGCGCCAGCAGCCCCCAAGCGGGAGATCTGGTTTTCGAGCAGTACTTC.

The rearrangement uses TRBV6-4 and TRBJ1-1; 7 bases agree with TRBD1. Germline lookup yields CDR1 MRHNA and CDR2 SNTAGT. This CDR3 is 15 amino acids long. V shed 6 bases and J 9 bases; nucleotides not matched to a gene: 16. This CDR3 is CASSSEGSQGTKAFF. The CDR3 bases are TGTGCCAGCAGCTCGGAGGGATCACAGGGGACCAAAGCTTTCTTT.

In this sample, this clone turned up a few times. The DNA for the CDR3 is TGTGCCAGCAGTTACACTAGCGGGGGGGCAGAGACCCAGTACTTC. It codes for CASSYTSGGAETQYF. The chain is built from TRBV6-5 and TRBJ2-5, with 13 positions matching TRBD2. The CDR3 sequence is 15 residues long. Germline loops: CDR1 MNHEY, CDR2 SVGAGI. The V gene end was trimmed by 2 bases and the J gene end by 4 bases; junction bases not matched to a gene: 1.

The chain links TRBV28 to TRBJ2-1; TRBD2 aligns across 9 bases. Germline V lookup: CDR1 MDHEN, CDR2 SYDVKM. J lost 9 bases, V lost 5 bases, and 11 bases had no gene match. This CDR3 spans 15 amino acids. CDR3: CASSLLSGSPSEQFF. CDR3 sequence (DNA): TGTGCCAGCAGTCTACTTAGCGGGAGTCCGAGTGAGCAGTTCTTC.

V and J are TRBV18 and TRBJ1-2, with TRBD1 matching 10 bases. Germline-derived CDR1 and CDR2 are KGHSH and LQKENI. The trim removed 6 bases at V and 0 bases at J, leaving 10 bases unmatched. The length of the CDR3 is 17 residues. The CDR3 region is CASSTGGQGIANYGYTF. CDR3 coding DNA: TGTGCCAGCTCGACGGGGGGACAGGGGATAGCTAACTATGGCTACACCTTC.

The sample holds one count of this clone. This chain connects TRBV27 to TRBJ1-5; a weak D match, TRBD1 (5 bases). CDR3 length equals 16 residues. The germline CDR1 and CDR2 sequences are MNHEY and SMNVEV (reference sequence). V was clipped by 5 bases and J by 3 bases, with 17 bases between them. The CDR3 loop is CASSQYPDNNNQPQHF. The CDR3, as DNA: TGTGCCAGCAGTCAATACCCGGACAATAACAATCAGCCCCAGCATTTT.

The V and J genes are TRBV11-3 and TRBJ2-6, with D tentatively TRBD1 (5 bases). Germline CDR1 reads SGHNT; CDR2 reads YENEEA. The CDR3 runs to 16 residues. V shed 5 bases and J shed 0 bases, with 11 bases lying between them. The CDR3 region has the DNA TGTGCCAGCAGCATATCACAGGTCTCTGGGGCCAACGTCCTGACTTTC. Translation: CASSISQVSGANVLTF.

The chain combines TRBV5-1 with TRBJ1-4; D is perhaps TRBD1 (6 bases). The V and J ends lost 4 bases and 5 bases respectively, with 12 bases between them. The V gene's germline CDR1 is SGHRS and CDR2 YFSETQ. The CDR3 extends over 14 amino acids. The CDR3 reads CASSRDGQNEKLFF. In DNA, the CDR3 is TGCGCCAGCAGCCGGGACGGACAGAATGAAAAACTGTTTTTT.

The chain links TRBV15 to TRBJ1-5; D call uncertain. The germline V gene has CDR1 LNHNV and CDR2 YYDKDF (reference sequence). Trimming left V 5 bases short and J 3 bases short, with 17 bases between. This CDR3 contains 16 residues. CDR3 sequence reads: CATSPREPGANQPQHF. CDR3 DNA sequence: TGTGCCACCAGCCCCCGAGAGCCTGGTGCCAATCAGCCCCAGCATTTT.

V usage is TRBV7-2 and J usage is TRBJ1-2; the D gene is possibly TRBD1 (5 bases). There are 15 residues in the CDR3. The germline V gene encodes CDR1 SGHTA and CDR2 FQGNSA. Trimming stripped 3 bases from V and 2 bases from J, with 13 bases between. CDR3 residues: CASSFNRIQNYGYTF. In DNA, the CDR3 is TGTGCCAGCAGCTTTAACAGGATACAAAACTATGGCTACACCTTC.

Here the CDR3 DNA reads TGTGCCAGCTCACCTCGACAGGGGGAAACCGGGGAGCTGTTTTTT. Amino acids: CASSPRQGETGELFF. The J gene is TRBJ2-2, the V gene TRBV18; 9 nucleotides line up with TRBD1. V shed 3 bases and J 5 bases; nucleotides not matched to a gene: 4. CDR1 and CDR2 (germline): KGHSH, LQKENI. This CDR3 region has 15 residues.

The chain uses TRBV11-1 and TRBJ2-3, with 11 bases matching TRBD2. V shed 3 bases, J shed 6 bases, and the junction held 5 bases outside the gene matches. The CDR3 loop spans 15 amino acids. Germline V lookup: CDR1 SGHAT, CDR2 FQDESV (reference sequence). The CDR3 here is CASSFGLAGLDTQYF. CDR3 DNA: TGTGCCAGCAGCTTCGGACTAGCGGGTTTGGATACGCAGTATTTT.

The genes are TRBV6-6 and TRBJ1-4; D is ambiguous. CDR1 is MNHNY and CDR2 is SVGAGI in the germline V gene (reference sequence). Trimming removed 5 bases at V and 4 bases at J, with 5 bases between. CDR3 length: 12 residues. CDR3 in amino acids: CASSTGNEKLFF. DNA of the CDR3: TGTGCCAGCAGTACGGGTAATGAAAAACTGTTTTTT.

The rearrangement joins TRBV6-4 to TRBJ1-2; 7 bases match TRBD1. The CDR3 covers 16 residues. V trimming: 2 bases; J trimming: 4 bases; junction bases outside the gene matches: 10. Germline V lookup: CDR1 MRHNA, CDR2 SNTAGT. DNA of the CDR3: TGTGCCAGCAGTGACAATTCGGGACAGCCGGTCTATGGCTACACCTTC. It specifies CASSDNSGQPVYGYTF.

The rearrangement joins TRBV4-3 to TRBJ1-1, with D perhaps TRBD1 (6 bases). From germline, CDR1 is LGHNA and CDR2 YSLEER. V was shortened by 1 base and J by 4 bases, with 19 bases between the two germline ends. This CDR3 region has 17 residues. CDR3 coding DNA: TGCGCCAGCAGCCAAGCCCAGGGGAATCGTTTCGGCACTGAAGCTTTCTTT. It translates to CASSQAQGNRFGTEAFF.

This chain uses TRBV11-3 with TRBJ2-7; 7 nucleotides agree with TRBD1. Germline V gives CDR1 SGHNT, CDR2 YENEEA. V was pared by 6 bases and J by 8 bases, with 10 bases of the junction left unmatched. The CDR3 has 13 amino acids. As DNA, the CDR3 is TGTGCCAGCAGATATAAAACAGGGGCTCAGCAGTACTTC. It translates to CASRYKTGAQQYF.

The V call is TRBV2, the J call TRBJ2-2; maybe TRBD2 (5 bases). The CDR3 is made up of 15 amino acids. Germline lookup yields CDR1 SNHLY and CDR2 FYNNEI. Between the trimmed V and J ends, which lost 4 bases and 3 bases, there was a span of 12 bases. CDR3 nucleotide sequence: TGTGCCAGCAGTGCCGGGAACCTGTACACCGGGGAGCTGTTTTTT. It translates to CASSAGNLYTGELFF. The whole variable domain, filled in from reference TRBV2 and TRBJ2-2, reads EPEVTQTPSHQVTQMGQEVILRCVPISNHLYFYWYRQILGQKVEFLVSFYNNEISEKSEIFDDQFSVERPDGSNFTLKIRSTKLEDSAMYFCASSAGNLYTGELFFGEGSRLTVL.

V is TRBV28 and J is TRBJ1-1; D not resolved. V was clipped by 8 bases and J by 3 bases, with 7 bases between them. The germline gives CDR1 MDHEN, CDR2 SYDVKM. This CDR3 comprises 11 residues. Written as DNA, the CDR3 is TGTGCCAGCTACAGATACACTGAAGCTTTCTTT. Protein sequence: CASYRYTEAFF.

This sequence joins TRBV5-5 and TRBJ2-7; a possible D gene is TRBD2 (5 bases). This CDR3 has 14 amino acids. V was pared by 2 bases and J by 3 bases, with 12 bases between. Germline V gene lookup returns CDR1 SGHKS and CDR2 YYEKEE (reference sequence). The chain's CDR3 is CASSLGLLNYEQYF. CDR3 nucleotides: TGTGCCAGCAGCTTAGGACTCTTGAACTACGAGCAGTACTTC.

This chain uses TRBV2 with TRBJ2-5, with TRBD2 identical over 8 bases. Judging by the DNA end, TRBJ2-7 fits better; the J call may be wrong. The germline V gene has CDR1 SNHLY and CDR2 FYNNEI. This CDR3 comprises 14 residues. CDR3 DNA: TGTGCCAGCAGGGATAGCGGGATATCCTACGAGCAGTACTTC. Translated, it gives CASRDSGISYEQYF.

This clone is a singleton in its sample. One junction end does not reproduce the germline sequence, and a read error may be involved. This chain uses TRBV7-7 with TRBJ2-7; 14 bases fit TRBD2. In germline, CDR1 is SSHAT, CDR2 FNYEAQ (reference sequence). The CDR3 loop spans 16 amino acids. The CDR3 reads CASSKGLAGASYEQYF. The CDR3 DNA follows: TGTGCTAGCAGCAAGGGACTAGCGGGAGCCTCCTACGAGCAGTACTTC.

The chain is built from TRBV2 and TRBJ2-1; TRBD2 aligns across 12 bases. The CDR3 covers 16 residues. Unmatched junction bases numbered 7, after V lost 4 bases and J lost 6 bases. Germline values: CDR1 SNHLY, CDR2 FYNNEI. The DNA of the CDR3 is TGTGCCAGCAGTGTAATGGGACTAGCGGGCCGCAATGAGCAGTTCTTC. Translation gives CASSVMGLAGRNEQFF.